This passage covers 27 T cell receptor beta chains from one sample sequenced in a study of cytomegalovirus exposure and HLA in healthy donors. PCR involved 60 Vbeta and 13 Jbeta primers. Here immunoSEQ multiplex PCR was the method, and the copy in TCRdb shows in-frame clones only, minus some. The repertoire has 95,000 to 150,000 clones, 65% to 90% of them found once; the top ten carry 2% to 2.5%. The sequenced sample was PBMCs. The receptor set was obtained from a man aged 25-45 years in good health and CMV-seronegative.

In regard to this clone: An end of the junction does not agree with germline; a read error may underlie this. The chain recombines TRBV7-9 with TRBJ2-1; D is uncertain. Germline CDR1 and CDR2: SEHNR and FQNEAQ (reference sequence). The CDR3 length is 12 residues. Here the CDR3 reads CSSSSPSNEQFF. The CDR3 region has the DNA TGTTCCAGCAGCTCCCCATCCAATGAGCAGTTCTTC. Using reference TRBV7-9 and TRBJ2-1 for the parts outside the CDR3, the full variable domain is DTGVSQNPRHKITKRGQNVTFRCDPISEHNRLYWYRQTLGQGPEFLTYFQNEAQLEKSRLLSDRFSAERPKGSFSTLEIQRTEQGDSAMYLCSSSSPSNEQFFGPGTRLTVL.

The rearrangement joins TRBV4-2 to TRBJ2-3; possibly TRBD1 for D (6 bases). CDR1 LGHNA and CDR2 YNFKEQ come from the germline V gene. Trimming shortened V by 3 bases and J by 2 bases, and 6 bases separated the two germline ends. The CDR3 consists of 13 residues. CDR3 in DNA: TGTGCCAGCAGCCAGGGGGCCACAGATACGCAGTATTTT. Protein product: CASSQGATDTQYF.

This clone was observed once. The chain has TRBV1 and TRBJ1-5; the table gives TRBD1 as D, unverified against the DNA. TRBV1 is labeled a pseudogene. This CDR3 contains 20 residues. The CDR3 nucleotides read TGCACCAGCAGCCAAGGACCGGGACAGGGGGCGACTAAGGGCAATCAGCCCCAGCATTTT. Its protein is CTSSQGPGQGATKGNQPQHF.

Comments on this clone: Other DNA sequences within the sample encode an identical CDR3. This chain connects TRBV6-1 to TRBJ2-6, with D unclear. Deletions cut 3 bases from V and 0 bases from J, with 6 bases between. Germline values: CDR1 MNHNS, CDR2 SASEGT. The CDR3 sequence is 15 residues long. As DNA, the CDR3 is TGTGCCAGCAGTGAGCGGAGCTCTGGGGCCAACGTCCTGACTTTC. Its protein product is CASSERSSGANVLTF.

The rearrangement links TRBV18 to TRBJ1-2, with TRBD1 matching 8 bases. Germline loops: CDR1 KGHSH, CDR2 LQKENI. The length of the CDR3 is 13 residues. V trimming: 2 bases; J trimming: 7 bases; junction bases outside the gene matches: 3. The CDR3 sequence: CASSPETGVGYTF. DNA of the CDR3: TGTGCCAGCTCACCAGAGACAGGGGTTGGCTACACCTTC.

This sequence joins TRBV7-2 and TRBJ2-7; a weak D match, TRBD1 (6 bases). Germline V lookup: CDR1 SGHTA, CDR2 FQGNSA. Trimming removed 0 bases from V and 0 bases from J, with 9 bases in between. The CDR3 consists of 15 residues. The DNA of the CDR3 is TGTGCCAGCAGCTTAGCGCTAGGGGGCTCCTACGAGCAGTACTTC. Translation: CASSLALGGSYEQYF.

The V gene is TRBV6-5, the J gene TRBJ2-3; unclear D gene. This CDR3 spans 15 amino acids. The germline CDR1 and CDR2 sequences are MNHEY and SVGAGI. The ends were cut back, 6 bases at V and 2 bases at J, with 15 bases in the middle. In DNA form, the CDR3 reads TGTGCCAGCAGCGATAGACTCGTTTCCACAGATACGCAGTATTTT. This codes for CASSDRLVSTDTQYF.

The chain uses TRBV5-4 and TRBJ2-1, with D maybe TRBD1 (5 bases). In germline, CDR1 is SGHNT, CDR2 YYREEE (reference sequence). There are 14 residues in the CDR3. Trimming took 0 bases from V and 7 from J, leaving 11 bases between them. The CDR3 reads CASSLAGRDNEQFF. As DNA, the CDR3 is TGTGCCAGCAGCTTGGCCGGCAGGGATAATGAGCAGTTCTTC.

This chain links TRBV18 with TRBJ2-3; the D gene is possibly TRBD2 (5 bases). V shed 3 bases and J shed 0 bases, with 7 bases lying between them. The CDR3 runs 14 residues. Per germline, CDR1 KGHSH and CDR2 LQKENI. The CDR3 sequence: CASSPRTSTDTQYF. The CDR3 DNA follows: TGTGCCAGCTCACCCAGGACTAGCACAGATACGCAGTATTTT.

The chain is built from TRBV6-1 and TRBJ2-7, with 11 positions matching TRBD1. V gave up 4 bases and J gave up 1 base; unmatched junction bases: 6. The CDR3 runs 16 residues. Germline CDR1 and CDR2: MNHNS and SASEGT. For the CDR3, the DNA is TGTGCCAGCAGTGGGCAGGGACAGGGGGTTTCCTACGAGCAGTACTTC. Protein: CASSGQGQGVSYEQYF.

V gene TRBV9 combines with J gene TRBJ1-2; 8 positions agree with TRBD1. The CDR3 loop spans 17 amino acids. Germline loops: CDR1 SGDLS, CDR2 YYNGEE. V was clipped by 0 bases and J by 6 bases; unmatched bases: 13. The CDR3 reads CASSVGPLDREEDGYTF. The CDR3 DNA follows: TGTGCCAGCAGCGTAGGCCCACTGGACAGGGAGGAAGATGGCTACACCTTC.

The V and J genes are TRBV12-2 and TRBJ2-7; the D call in the table, TRBD2, was not verified against the DNA. TRBV12-2 is given as a pseudogene. The CDR3 is 13 residues long. CDR3 loop: CASRLARGSEQYF. The CDR3 nucleotides read TGTGCAAGTCGCTTAGCGCGGGGGAGCGAGCAGTACTTC.

The V gene is TRBV19, the J gene TRBJ2-1, with 8 bases lining up with TRBD1. The V gene's germline CDR1 is LNHDA and CDR2 SQIVND (reference sequence). The CDR3 extends over 16 amino acids. J was trimmed by 0 bases and V by 3 bases; bases with no gene match: 4. The CDR3 coding sequence is TGTGCCAGTAGTATTAGGACAGGGTTCTCCTACAATGAGCAGTTCTTC. It translates to CASSIRTGFSYNEQFF.

A few counts support this clone. This chain joins TRBV2 and TRBJ2-4; 9 nucleotides align to TRBD2. CDR3 length equals 13 residues. CDR1 and CDR2 (germline): SNHLY, FYNNEI. V was clipped by 11 bases and J by 8 bases; unmatched bases: 10. Here the CDR3 DNA reads TGTGCCTCCCAGGCGGGGGGGCTTGACATTCAGTACTTC. Amino acid sequence: CASQAGGLDIQYF.

V is TRBV7-2 and J is TRBJ2-1, with 9 bases fitting TRBD1. Germline V CDR1 and CDR2: SGHTA, FQGNSA. Trimming took 5 bases from V and 2 from J; bases not matched to a gene: 7. This CDR3 is built from 16 residues. CDR3 sequence (DNA): TGTGCCAGCAGCATGTTAGGGACAGGGCCCTACAATGAGCAGTTCTTC. Protein product: CASSMLGTGPYNEQFF.

The gene calls are TRBV4-1 and TRBJ2-7; no reliable D call. Germline CDR1 MGHRA, CDR2 YSYEKL. Trimming took off 0 bases at V and 3 bases at J, with 9 bases between the two ends. CDR3 size: 14 residues. The CDR3 sequence is CASSQDYFNYEQYF. In nucleotides, the CDR3 is TGCGCCAGCAGCCAAGATTACTTTAACTACGAGCAGTACTTC.

This clone was recorded only once. The chain employs TRBV20-1 and TRBJ2-7; D uncertain. There are 11 residues in the CDR3. V lost 5 bases and J lost 7, with 12 bases in between. Germline-derived CDR1 and CDR2 are DFQATT and SNEGSKA (reference sequence). The DNA for the CDR3 is TGCAGTGCTGGGCACGTTCGAGAGCAGTACTTC. Translation: CSAGHVREQYF.

V gene TRBV28 combines with J gene TRBJ2-7, with TRBD1 matching over 8 bases. Germline loops: CDR1 MDHEN, CDR2 SYDVKM. Trimming at V came to 3 bases and at J to 2 bases, leaving 3 bases not matched to a gene. This CDR3 region has 14 residues. As DNA, the CDR3 is TGTGCCAGCAGTTTCGCAGGGGGCCCCTACGAGCAGTACTTC. The encoded protein is CASSFAGGPYEQYF.

The chain carries TRBV5-6 and TRBJ1-2, with no clear D. Trimming cost V 2 bases and J 2 bases, with 19 bases left between them. The CDR3 totals 17 residues. Looked up from germline, CDR1 is SGHDT and CDR2 is YYEEEE. The DNA for the CDR3 is TGTGCCAGCAGCTTTAGTTATAGGCGGCGAACGAACTATGGCTACACCTTC. It codes for CASSFSYRRRTNYGYTF.

The V and J genes are TRBV2 and TRBJ2-7; 10 positions agree with TRBD2. V lost 4 bases to trimming and J lost 1 base; unmatched junction nucleotides: 1. The CDR3 contains 14 residues. Germline-derived CDR1 and CDR2 are SNHLY and FYNNEI. CDR3 sequence: CASSGTSGSYEQYF. The CDR3 nucleotides read TGTGCCAGCAGTGGGACTAGCGGTTCCTACGAGCAGTACTTC. The variable domain in full, completed from reference TRBV2 and TRBJ2-7, reads EPEVTQTPSHQVTQMGQEVILRCVPISNHLYFYWYRQILGQKVEFLVSFYNNEISEKSEIFDDQFSVERPDGSNFTLKIRSTKLEDSAMYFCASSGTSGSYEQYFGPGTRLTVT.

V is TRBV28 and J is TRBJ2-7; 9 nucleotides align to TRBD1. Looked up from germline, CDR1 is MDHEN and CDR2 is SYDVKM. Trimming took 5 bases from V and 2 from J; bases not matched to a gene: 10. There are 16 residues in the CDR3. The CDR3 nucleotides are TGTGCCAGCAGTCCCACCGGGACAGGGACGACCTACGAGCAGTACTTC. Amino acid sequence: CASSPTGTGTTYEQYF.

The sample holds one count of this clone. This chain uses TRBV6-5 with TRBJ2-7; 11 bases line up with TRBD1. The CDR3 runs 14 residues. Unmatched junction bases numbered 5, after V lost 4 bases and J lost 6 bases. CDR1 and CDR2 (germline): MNHEY, SVGAGI. The CDR3 nucleotides read TGTGCCAGCAGTTCCGGGACAGGGGGTTTCGAGCAGTACTTC. Its translation is CASSSGTGGFEQYF.

Only a few counts were recorded for this clone. The CDR3 sequence: CASSYTAGTGLYEQYF. The CDR3 DNA reads as TGTGCCAGCAGTTATACTGCCGGGACAGGGCTCTACGAGCAGTACTTC. The chain is built from TRBV11-3 and TRBJ2-7, with 9 nucleotides matching TRBD1. Unmatched junction bases numbered 12, after V lost 6 bases and J lost 3 bases. The CDR3 consists of 16 residues. The germline gives CDR1 SGHNT, CDR2 YENEEA.

A word on this clone: The sample has other DNA sequences that encode this CDR3 too. This sequence joins TRBV5-1 and TRBJ2-4, with TRBD1 matching over 12 bases. The CDR3 contains 16 residues. The V gene's germline CDR1 is SGHRS and CDR2 YFSETQ. J lost 1 base, V lost 4 bases, and 3 bases had no gene match. In DNA form, the CDR3 reads TGCGCCAGCAGCCTGGGACAGGGGGCGGCCAAAAACATTCAGTACTTC. Its protein is CASSLGQGAAKNIQYF.

The rearrangement joins TRBV7-9 to TRBJ2-7; 8 bases match TRBD2. Per the germline V gene, CDR1 is SEHNR and CDR2 is FQNEAQ (reference sequence). After removal of 8 bases from V and 0 bases from J, the junction contained 9 bases not matched to a gene. CDR3 size: 15 residues. This chain's CDR3 is CASSDSGDHSYEQYF. For the CDR3, the DNA is TGTGCCAGCTCAGATAGCGGGGACCACTCCTACGAGCAGTACTTC.

This chain joins TRBV6-1 and TRBJ2-5, with TRBD1 matching over 10 bases. V lost 10 bases and J lost 5; bases outside the gene matches: 13. CDR1 and CDR2 from the germline V gene are MNHNS and SASEGT. The CDR3 covers 15 residues. Here the CDR3 reads CANDGLGQGFETQYF. The CDR3 region has the DNA TGTGCCAACGACGGCCTGGGACAGGGGTTTGAGACCCAGTACTTC.

The gene calls are TRBV7-9 and TRBJ2-7; D uncertain. Germline V gene data show CDR1 as SEHNR and CDR2 as FQNEAQ (reference sequence). V dropped 5 bases and J dropped 2 bases, with 13 bases sitting between them. This CDR3 comprises 14 residues. The CDR3 nucleotides read TGTGCCAGCAGCGCGGTAGGATCTCCCTACGAGCAGTACTTC. It translates to CASSAVGSPYEQYF.